These 23 T cell receptor beta chains share one sample of origin, sequenced in a study of blood T cell repertoires in COVID-19. TCRdb keeps only in-frame clones here, not all; method: immunoSEQ multiplex PCR. Of 160,000 or so clones listed, roughly four fifths are singletons. Sample: peripheral blood. These receptors originate from a human donor in a cohort sampled during active COVID-19.

The chain couples TRBV7-3 to TRBJ2-2; 7 positions match TRBD2. Per germline, CDR1 SGHTA and CDR2 FQGTGA. The ends lost 5 bases at V and 7 bases at J; junction bases unmatched: 4. This CDR3 is 13 amino acids long. The CDR3 region has the DNA TGTGCCAGCAGCCTTGGGACTAACGGGGAGCTGTTTTTT. Translation gives CASSLGTNGELFF.

The CDR3 protein is CASSLLSPGQGAYEQYF. The DNA for the CDR3 is TGTGCCAGCAGTTTACTCTCCCCGGGACAGGGGGCTTACGAGCAGTACTTC. V is TRBV28 and J is TRBJ2-7; 12 bases agree with TRBD1. The V and J ends lost 2 bases and 4 bases, in that order; junction bases with no gene match: 9. The CDR3 is 17 residues long. The germline CDR1 and CDR2 sequences are MDHEN and SYDVKM.

This sequence joins TRBV11-2 and TRBJ2-1, with D possibly TRBD1 on 8 matching bases. Trimming left V 6 bases short and J 6 bases short, with 18 bases between. The CDR3 totals 15 residues. Germline lookup yields CDR1 SGHAT and CDR2 FQNNGV. In DNA, the CDR3 is TGTGCCAGCAGAACCTACAGGGGGGGGATCAATGAGCAGTTCTTC. It is translated as CASRTYRGGINEQFF.

The rearrangement links TRBV9 to TRBJ2-4; 9 bases fit TRBD2. Germline lookup yields CDR1 SGDLS and CDR2 YYNGEE. The CDR3 is 16 residues long. With 3 bases clipped from V and 8 bases from J, the junction kept 12 bases outside the gene matches. The DNA of the CDR3 is TGTGCCAGCAGCGAGCACCCCGGGACTAGCATCGACATTCAGTACTTC. Translating gives CASSEHPGTSIDIQYF.

The V call is TRBV21-1, the J call TRBJ2-5; TRBD1 is the table's D call and was not checked against the DNA. TRBV21-1 is flagged as a pseudogene. CDR3 length equals 14 residues. The CDR3 nucleotides read TGTGCCAGCAGCAAAGAGGGACAGGGGGAGACCCAGTACTTC. It specifies CASSKEGQGETQYF.

This chain connects TRBV9 to TRBJ2-7; no clear D gene. The CDR3 is made up of 13 amino acids. With 0 bases removed from V and 5 bases from J, the gap between germline ends came to 9 bases. CDR1 and CDR2 from the germline V gene are SGDLS and YYNGEE. CDR3 region: CASSVAPPDEQYF. The DNA for the CDR3 is TGTGCCAGCAGCGTAGCTCCCCCGGACGAGCAGTACTTC. Complete variable domain (other parts from reference TRBV9 and TRBJ2-7): DSGVTQTPKHLITATGQRVTLRCSPRSGDLSVYWYQQSLDQGLQFLIQYYNGEERAKGNILERFSAQQFPDLHSELNLSSLELGDSALYFCASSVAPPDEQYFGPGTRLTVT.

The count of this clone is one. V gene TRBV6-5 combines with J gene TRBJ2-1, with TRBD2 matching over 7 bases. With 5 bases clipped from V and 10 bases from J, the junction kept 5 bases outside the gene matches. Germline lookup yields CDR1 MNHEY and CDR2 SVGAGI. This CDR3 is built from 12 residues. The CDR3 DNA reads as TGTGCCAGCAGTACATGGACTAGGGAGCAGTTCTTC. Encoded protein: CASSTWTREQFF.

The J gene is TRBJ2-7, the V gene TRBV6-5, with D possibly being TRBD1 (5 bases). Deletions cut 6 bases from V and 3 bases from J, with 12 bases between. The germline CDR1 and CDR2 sequences are MNHEY and SVGAGI. The CDR3 has 13 amino acids. CDR3 in DNA: TGTGCCAGCAGCCCGCAGGGTTACTACGAGCAGTACTTC. Amino acid sequence: CASSPQGYYEQYF.

V usage is TRBV3-1 (or the pseudogene TRBV3-2) and J usage is TRBJ1-1; D might be TRBD1 (5 bases). V dropped 4 bases and J dropped 8 bases, with 8 bases sitting between them. Germline assignment: CDR1 LGHDT and CDR2 YNNKEL (reference sequence). The CDR3 is 11 residues long. The CDR3 coding sequence is TGTGCCAGCAGCCGACAGAGGGAAGCTTTCTTT. Encoded protein: CASSRQREAFF.

The V and J genes are TRBV10-1 and TRBJ2-7; TRBD1 is a possible D gene (6 bases). Germline CDR1 reads WNHNN; CDR2 reads SYGVQD (reference sequence). The CDR3 has 13 amino acids. The V and J ends lost 7 bases and 1 base respectively, with 11 bases between them. CDR3 DNA: TGCGCCAGCACCCGGACAGCTTCCTACGAGCAGTACTTC. As protein: CASTRTASYEQYF.

The CDR3 region has the DNA TGTGCCAGCAGCTTCTCAACTAGCGGGGGGGCAAGTGAGCAGTTCTTC. As protein: CASSFSTSGGASEQFF. V usage is TRBV9 and J usage is TRBJ2-1; 13 bases are shared with TRBD2. This CDR3 has 16 residues. Germline lookup yields CDR1 SGDLS and CDR2 YYNGEE. Unmatched junction bases numbered 10, after V lost 4 bases and J lost 9 bases.

Only a few counts were recorded for this clone. V gene TRBV29-1 combines with J gene TRBJ2-7, with D possibly being TRBD2 (5 bases). CDR1 and CDR2 from the germline V gene are SQVTM and ANQGSEA. Between the trimmed V and J ends, which lost 6 bases and 6 bases, there was a span of 12 bases. This CDR3 is built from 11 residues. DNA for the CDR3: TGCAGCGTGGAGATAGCGACCGAGCAGTACTTC. Translation: CSVEIATEQYF.

This sequence joins TRBV14 and TRBJ1-6; a weak D match, TRBD1 (5 bases). The CDR3 sequence is 14 residues long. The V and J ends lost 1 base and 7 bases respectively, with 8 bases between them. In germline, CDR1 is SGHDN, CDR2 FVKESK. The CDR3 DNA reads as TGTGCCAGCAGCCAAGTTCAGGGAAATTCACCCCTCCACTTT. Encoded protein: CASSQVQGNSPLHF.

The chain links TRBV28 to TRBJ2-7; D is possibly TRBD1 (5 bases). Trimming removed 4 bases at V and 4 bases at J, with 14 bases between. CDR1 and CDR2 (germline): MDHEN, SYDVKM. This CDR3 has 14 amino acids. The CDR3: CASSWTSQRYEQYF. CDR3 in DNA: TGTGCCAGCAGTTGGACATCCCAGAGATACGAGCAGTACTTC.

This chain connects TRBV4-1 to TRBJ2-7; 9 nucleotides match TRBD1. CDR3 length: 14 amino acids. With 1 base clipped from V and 5 bases from J, the junction kept 3 bases outside the gene matches. Per germline, CDR1 MGHRA and CDR2 YSYEKL. The CDR3 DNA reads TGCGCCAGCAGCCAAGGGACAGGGGCGGACGAGCAGTACTTC. It yields the protein CASSQGTGADEQYF.

V is TRBV7-2 and J is TRBJ1-1, with D unresolved. Per germline, CDR1 SGHTA and CDR2 FQGNSA. The CDR3 has 16 residues. V lost 1 base, J lost 0 bases, and 12 bases lay in between. The CDR3 nucleotides read TGTGCCAGCAGCTTAGTAAGTGGGCTGATGAACACTGAAGCTTTCTTT. Protein: CASSLVSGLMNTEAFF.

This clone was detected only once. The chain couples TRBV12-3 or TRBV12-4 to TRBJ2-7; no clear D. V was shortened by 3 bases and J by 5 bases, with 8 bases between the two germline ends. This CDR3 contains 12 residues. The CDR3 reads CASSLRGHEQYF. The CDR3 DNA sequence: TGTGCCAGCAGTTTGCGAGGCCACGAGCAGTACTTC.

The genes are TRBV7-2 and TRBJ1-1; D perhaps matches TRBD1 (5 bases). Trimming removed 5 bases at V and 0 bases at J, with 13 bases between. Germline values: CDR1 SGHTA, CDR2 FQGNSA. The CDR3 sequence is 15 residues long. CDR3 sequence reads: CASSPQGWMNTEAFF. The DNA of the CDR3 is TGTGCCAGCAGCCCTCAGGGATGGATGAACACTGAAGCTTTCTTT.

The chain links TRBV25-1 to TRBJ2-2; 7 bases are a match to TRBD1. Germline V gives CDR1 MGHDK, CDR2 SYGVNS. V trimming: 8 bases; J trimming: 4 bases; junction bases outside the gene matches: 4. There are 13 residues in the CDR3. In nucleotides, the CDR3 is TGTGCCAGCGGGACAGAGATCACCGGGGAGCTGTTTTTT. Translation: CASGTEITGELFF.

J is TRBJ1-5 and V is TRBV6-2 or TRBV6-3; 8 bases match TRBD1. The CDR3 contains 18 residues. V gave up 5 bases and J gave up 0 bases; unmatched junction bases: 12. CDR1 and CDR2 (germline): MNHEY, SVGEGT. The CDR3 nucleotides read TGTGCCAGCAGTCCCTATTTGGGACAGGTTCTTAGCAATCAGCCCCAGCATTTT. This sequence encodes CASSPYLGQVLSNQPQHF.

The V gene is TRBV12-3 or TRBV12-4, the J gene TRBJ1-2; 7 positions agree with TRBD1. Trimming removed 11 bases from V and 4 bases from J; junction bases left unmatched: 7. This CDR3 is 12 amino acids long. The CDR3 nucleotides are TGTGCCTGGGGCCAGGGGGGCTATGGCTACACCTTC. It is translated as CAWGQGGYGYTF.

Points on this clone: Distinct nucleotide sequences in the sample also encode this CDR3. The V gene is TRBV28, the J gene TRBJ2-7, with TRBD1 matching over 9 bases. This CDR3 region has 14 residues. Germline V gives CDR1 MDHEN, CDR2 SYDVKM. Trimming at V came to 6 bases and at J to 2 bases, leaving 5 bases not matched to a gene. The CDR3 region is CASSSGQGPYEQYF. The CDR3 nucleotides are TGTGCCAGCAGCTCGGGACAGGGCCCCTACGAGCAGTACTTC.

The chain couples TRBV7-9 to TRBJ2-7; D remains ambiguous. Germline CDR1 and CDR2: SEHNR and FQNEAQ (reference sequence). Trimming shortened V by 5 bases and J by 3 bases, and 11 bases separated the two germline ends. CDR3 length: 13 residues. The CDR3: CASSPSADYEQYF. Written as DNA, the CDR3 is TGTGCCAGCAGCCCGAGTGCGGACTACGAGCAGTACTTC.